The T cell receptor beta chain described here comes from a study of OX40 agonist ivuxolimab in advanced cancers. Sequencing was performed with immunoSEQ multiplex PCR; in TCRdb, only in-frame clones are kept and a portion is missing. The sample contains more than 100,000 clones, 85% to 95% of which appear only once. This TCR was recovered from an adult with an advanced solid tumor such as melanoma, head and neck, liver or kidney cancer. Sequences were derived from CD4+ or CD8+ T cells sorted from blood, sampled in a trial of the OX40 agonist ivuxolimab.

CDR3 coding DNA: TGTGCCAGCAGCCCAAGCCCGGGCGGGAGGAGTTACAATGAGCAGTTCTTC. Translating gives CASSPSPGGRSYNEQFF. This sequence joins TRBV5-4 and TRBJ2-1, with TRBD2 matching over 8 bases. V lost 4 bases and J lost 4; bases outside the gene matches: 13. The CDR3 totals 17 residues. Looked up from germline, CDR1 is SGHNT and CDR2 is YYREEE (reference sequence). Full variable domain (outside the CDR3, taken from reference TRBV5-4 and TRBJ2-1): ETGVTQSPTHLIKTRGQQVTLRCSSQSGHNTVSWYQQALGQGPQFIFQYYREEENGRGNFPPRFSGLQFPNYSSELNVNALELDDSALYLCASSPSPGGRSYNEQFFGPGTRLTVL.